This T cell receptor (beta chain) was obtained from a study of shared clonotypes between healthy human individuals (dated by TCRdb to the early 2020s). For the study in its entirety: The cohort comprised a couple of women and a few men aged 18 to 49 years. Blood TCR repertoires of five healthy adults were deeply sequenced to estimate repertoire size and the extent of clonotype sharing between individuals. Per donor, leukapheresis produced somewhere between about 0.8 and 9 billion PBMCs. For each donor, three plates each were used for CD4 naive and CD4 memory, two plates were used for CD8 naive, and one plate was used for CD8 memory. To increase sequencing depth and limit assay-specific biases, TCR repertoire library preparation and sequencing were carried out by different laboratories using diverse techniques.

The donors were healthy, HIV-negative adults with no recently reported acute infections or vaccinations. Only Caucasian adults living in Nashville, Tennessee, USA were represented among the donors. CD4+ T cells were enriched through magnetic negative selection, after which naive cells were positively selected on CD45RA and the remaining negative fraction served as the memory subset. After blood collection by leukapheresis, PBMCs were isolated using Ficoll-Histopaque density gradient centrifugation and then cryopreserved in the vapor phase of liquid nitrogen. Analytical flow cytometry was used to check the purity and quantity of every magnetically sorted T cell population. From each sorted fraction, genomic DNA was isolated and quantified by UV absorbance on a Nanodrop 2000c. The full study reports these points: Because the study included only a small number of donors, the genetic and exposure-history diversity represented was limited. Only blood was sampled, and tissue TCR repertoires likely differ from those in blood. Incomplete sequencing was indicated by rarefaction of sorted-subset datasets, despite the large sequencing depth. Clonotypes shared by all four sorted-subset donors showed higher generation probabilities than non-shared clonotypes. Pairwise subsampling indicated that sequencing depth was expected to affect the degree of clonotype sharing among donors. When several donors were compared, the shared fraction of clonotypes was around 5% for naive CD4, more than 3% for naive CD8, roughly 2.3% for memory CD4, and around 0.37% for memory CD8. Estimated clonotype richness was generally larger for naive than for memory subsets.

Using the deep immunoSEQ assay, TCR CDR3 regions were amplified from genomic DNA by multiplex PCR. For each cell subset, the extracted genomic DNA was distributed evenly across all wells of several immunoSEQ 96-well plates, and each plate served as one replicate. For sorted subsets, about 200 ng genomic DNA, equal to about 30,000 T cell genomes, was loaded into each replicate PCR. Purified libraries were quantified with a Qubit 3.0 fluorometer, sized on a Bioanalyzer 2100, and re-quantified with the KAPA Library Quantification kit. Each immunoSEQ 96-well plate was sequenced on its own single-read 150-cycle Illumina NextSeq 550 flow cell. On the study's bioinformatics: Because only junctional sequences without quality scores were contained in the immunoSEQ output, filtering matching that applied to full-length reads could not be performed. To assign V/J genes and CDR3, sequences were annotated using PyIR, a Python wrapper for IgBLAST v1.9, with IMGT germline references. Reads were filtered out if the reads had weak V/J assignments (E-value above 1e-6), no CDR3, stop codons, out-of-frame junctions, or ambiguous translated residues. V3J clonotypes were defined as sequences sharing the same inferred V gene, J gene, and CDR3 amino acid sequence. The percentage overlap between two repertoires was calculated by dividing the number of shared unique clonotypes by the size of the smaller repertoire. RTK rarefaction, the Chao1 estimator, and Recon v2.1 estimates of unobserved clonotypes were used to assess repertoire richness. Generation probabilities were computed with OLGA for all TCRbeta clonotypes obtained by the gDNA method from four donors. Sourced from immuneACCESS, this table was stored by TCRdb with only in-frame sequences that have V and J called. A share of the clones is absent; for the studies checked, an unresolved V gene accounts for under half, and the remainder has no known explanation. The V and J calls and clone size come from that table; D and trimming were worked out from the DNA. The sample records about 1.5 million clones, approximately 98% of which are singletons. Roughly 0.45% of the sample is in the top ten clones.

Only one count was recorded for this clone. The clone's antigen remains unknown. No qualities accompany the bases; no much larger clone lies one base away. The sequence derives from a man aged 25 to 45 in good health. Sample: naive CD4+ T cells sorted from blood. The sample's cell subset or site, from its label and the paper: CD45RA+ positively selected.

The DNA sequence follows: TGTGCCAGTAGTGAAACCGGGACTAGCGACACCGGGGAGCTGTTTTTT. This sequence encodes CASSETGTSDTGELFF. The receptor chain draws on TRBV19 and TRBJ2-2, and 10 junctional nucleotides match TRBD2. Reading the germline V gene (reference sequence) gives CDR1 LNHDA and CDR2 SQIVND. V trim: 5 bases; J trim: 3 bases; unmatched bases: 6. The CDR3 has 16 amino acids, counting the end cysteine and phenylalanine. Only the CDR3 portion is preserved as DNA: 48 bases, with reading frame beginning at the first base.